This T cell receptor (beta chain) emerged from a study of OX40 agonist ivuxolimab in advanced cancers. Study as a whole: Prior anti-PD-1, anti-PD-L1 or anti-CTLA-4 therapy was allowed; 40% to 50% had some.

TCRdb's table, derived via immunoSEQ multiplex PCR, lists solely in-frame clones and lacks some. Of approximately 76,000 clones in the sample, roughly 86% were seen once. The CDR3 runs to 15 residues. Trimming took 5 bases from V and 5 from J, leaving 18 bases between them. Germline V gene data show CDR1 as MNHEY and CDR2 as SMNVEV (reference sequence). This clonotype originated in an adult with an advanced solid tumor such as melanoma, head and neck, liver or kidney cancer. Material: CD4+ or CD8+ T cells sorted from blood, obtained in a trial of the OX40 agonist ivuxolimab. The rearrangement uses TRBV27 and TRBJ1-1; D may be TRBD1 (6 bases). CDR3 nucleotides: TGTGCCAGCAGTCTTTTTACAGGGCGTCGGACTGAAGCTTTCTTT. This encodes CASSLFTGRRTEAFF.